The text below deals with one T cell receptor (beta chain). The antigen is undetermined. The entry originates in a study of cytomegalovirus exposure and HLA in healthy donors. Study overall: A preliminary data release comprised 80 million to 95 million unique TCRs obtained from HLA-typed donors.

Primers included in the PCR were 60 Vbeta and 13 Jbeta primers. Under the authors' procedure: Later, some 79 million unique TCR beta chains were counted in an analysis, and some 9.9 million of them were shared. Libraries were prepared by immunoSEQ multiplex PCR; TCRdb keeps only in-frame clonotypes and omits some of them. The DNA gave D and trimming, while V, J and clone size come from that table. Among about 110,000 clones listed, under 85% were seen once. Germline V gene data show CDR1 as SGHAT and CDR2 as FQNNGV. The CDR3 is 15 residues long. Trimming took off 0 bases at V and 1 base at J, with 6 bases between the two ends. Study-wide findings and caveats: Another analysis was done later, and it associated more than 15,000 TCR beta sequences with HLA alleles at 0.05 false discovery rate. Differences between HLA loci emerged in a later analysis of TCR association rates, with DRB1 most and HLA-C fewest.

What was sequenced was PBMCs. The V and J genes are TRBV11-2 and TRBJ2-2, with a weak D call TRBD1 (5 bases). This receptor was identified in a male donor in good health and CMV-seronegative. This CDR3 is CASSLDRVNTGELFF. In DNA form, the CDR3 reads TGTGCCAGCAGCTTAGACAGGGTGAACACCGGGGAGCTGTTTTTT. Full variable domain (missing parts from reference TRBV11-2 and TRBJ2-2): EAGVAQSPRYKIIEKRQSVAFWCNPISGHATLYWYQQILGQGPKLLIQFQNNGVVDDSQLPKDRFSAERLKGVDSTLKIQPAKLEDSAVYLCASSLDRVNTGELFFGEGSRLTVL.